These 16 T cell receptor beta chains came from one sample sequenced in a study of metastatic and nonmetastatic thyroid tumors. MiXCR was used by TCRdb to re-call the PCR reads. This sample has about 16,000 clones, with approximately 31% found just once. No patient received treatment before thyroid surgery. Sequenced sample: blood. These receptors came from a female donor with papillary thyroid cancer or a benign thyroid nodule (not recorded which). Some clones in this sample may be carry-over from other donors' samples.

This chain connects TRBV11-1 to TRBJ2-3; a weak D match, TRBD1 (6 bases). Germline assignment: CDR1 SGHAT and CDR2 FQDESV (reference sequence). Trimming took 5 bases from V and 5 from J, leaving 17 bases between them. The length of the CDR3 is 15 residues. CDR3: CASSGPDRAVDTQYF. The CDR3 DNA follows: TGTGCCAGCAGCGGACCGGACAGAGCAGTAGATACGCAGTATTTT.

This clone has ten or more counts. J is TRBJ1-1 and V is TRBV3-1; D is unclear. CDR1 is LGHDT, CDR2 YNNKEL, per germline (reference sequence). The CDR3 extends over 15 amino acids. V lost 0 bases and J lost 1, with 9 bases in between. This CDR3 reads CASSQDEGENTEAFF. CDR3 nucleotides: TGTGCCAGCAGCCAAGATGAGGGTGAGAACACTGAAGCTTTCTTT.

The rearrangement links TRBV9 to TRBJ1-5, with D unresolved. Germline V CDR1 and CDR2: SGDLS, YYNGEE. Trimming took off 0 bases at V and 0 bases at J, with 7 bases between the two ends. CDR3 length equals 15 residues. The CDR3 is CASSVGGYSNQPQHF. DNA for the CDR3: TGTGCCAGCAGCGTAGGAGGCTATAGCAATCAGCCCCAGCATTTT.

This clone rates as medium-sized. The CDR3 is CASSLVAGANTGELFF. The CDR3 region has the DNA TGTGCCAGCAGCTTAGTGGCTGGGGCGAACACCGGGGAGCTGTTTTTT. V is TRBV11-2 and J is TRBJ2-2, with D unresolved. Germline values: CDR1 SGHAT, CDR2 FQNNGV. The CDR3 loop spans 16 amino acids. V was shortened by 1 base and J by 0 bases, with 9 bases between the two germline ends.

This clone turned up a few times. This sequence joins TRBV2 and TRBJ1-1; D uncertain. Germline values: CDR1 SNHLY, CDR2 FYNNEI. The V end lost 8 bases, the J end lost 7 bases, and 14 bases lay between the germline ends. CDR3 size: 12 residues. Here the CDR3 reads CASEPSANEAFF. As DNA, the CDR3 is TGTGCCAGCGAACCCAGTGCGAATGAAGCTTTCTTT.

This clone showed up just a few times. A much larger clone sits a single nucleotide away, making a read error possible. No conserved phenylalanine or tryptophan ends this CDR3, so it is likely a read error. The CDR3 is CAGSLLMWAWDTEAFS. CDR3 nucleotides: TGTGCCGGCAGTTTGCTTATGTGGGCGTGGGACACTGAAGCTTTCTCT. The chain is built from TRBV28 and TRBJ1-1; no reliable D call. This CDR3 region has 16 residues. The V gene's germline CDR1 is MDHEN and CDR2 SYDVKM.

This clone has a single count. This CDR3 is CSARPHATGTYEQYF. The CDR3, as DNA: TGCAGTGCTAGACCCCATGCAACAGGGACCTACGAGCAGTACTTC. The chain is built from TRBV20-1 and TRBJ2-7; a possible D gene is TRBD1 (6 bases). Per germline, CDR1 DFQATT and CDR2 SNEGSKA (reference sequence). CDR3 length equals 15 residues. V shed 2 bases and J shed 2 bases, with 16 bases lying between them.

This clone was observed once. The V gene is TRBV4-1, the J gene TRBJ2-1, with 12 bases aligning to TRBD2. Trimming cost V 0 bases and J 6 bases; bases outside gene matches: 6. Germline CDR1 MGHRA, CDR2 YSYEKL. The CDR3 has 17 amino acids. The CDR3 sequence: CASSQDQTSGRINEQFF. CDR3 nucleotides: TGCGCCAGCAGCCAAGACCAGACTAGCGGGAGAATCAATGAGCAGTTCTTC.

This clone is medium-sized (0.01 to 0.1%) in the sample. The rearrangement uses TRBV28 and TRBJ1-1; possibly TRBD1 for D (6 bases). Per germline, CDR1 MDHEN and CDR2 SYDVKM. V shed 3 bases and J shed 3 bases, with 17 bases lying between them. The CDR3 is 16 residues long. The chain's CDR3 is CASSLLMGAWDTEAFF. In DNA form, the CDR3 reads TGTGCCAGCAGTTTGCTTATGGGGGCGTGGGACACTGAAGCTTTCTTT.

This clone was seen many times. A much larger clone lies one base from this, so it may be a read error. The rearrangement links TRBV6-1 to TRBJ2-7; D gene ambiguous. CDR3 length: 14 residues. The V end lost 11 bases, the J end lost 3 bases, and 20 bases lay between the germline ends. Germline assignment: CDR1 MNHNS and CDR2 SASEGT. The CDR3 DNA sequence: TGTGCCCGCGCAATCAGTGGGGTAAACTACGAGCAGTACTTC. As protein: CARAISGVNYEQYF.

This clone was seen only a few times. V and J are TRBV6-1 and TRBJ2-2; 12 bases align to TRBD2. CDR1 is MNHNS and CDR2 is SASEGT in the germline V gene. With 6 bases clipped from V and 4 bases from J, the junction kept 6 bases outside the gene matches. This CDR3 has 16 residues. CDR3 DNA: TGTGCCAGCAGCGCTAGCGGGGGGGGTGTCACCGGGGAGCTGTTTTTT. Translating gives CASSASGGGVTGELFF.

This clone was found many times. V gene TRBV20-1 combines with J gene TRBJ2-1, with D perhaps TRBD1 (6 bases). CDR3 length: 10 residues. V lost 5 bases and J lost 14, with 13 bases in between. Germline CDR1 reads DFQATT; CDR2 reads SNEGSKA (reference sequence). As DNA, the CDR3 is TGCAGTGCTCCGGGACATTCGGAGTTCTTC. It specifies CSAPGHSEFF.

This clone is termed medium-sized. Additional DNA sequences in this sample encode the identical CDR3. The gene calls are TRBV28 and TRBJ2-7, with D perhaps TRBD2 (5 bases). CDR1 and CDR2 (germline): MDHEN, SYDVKM. This CDR3 region has 12 residues. The germline V and J ends were trimmed by 5 bases and 1 base, with 6 bases remaining between them. CDR3 coding DNA: TGTGCCAGCAGTAGGACTTCCTACGAGCAGTACTTC. The encoded protein is CASSRTSYEQYF.

The rearrangement links TRBV30 to TRBJ2-6; 7 bases are shared with TRBD1. The V segment lost 5 bases and the J segment 6 bases; nucleotides outside the gene matches: 7. CDR3 size: 14 residues. Germline CDR1 GTSNPN, CDR2 SVGIG (reference sequence). Here the CDR3 DNA reads TGTGCCTGGTACACAGGGGAAGCGGCCAACGTCCTGACTTTC. Protein: CAWYTGEAANVLTF.

The chain links TRBV4-3 to TRBJ1-2, with unresolved D. The germline V gene has CDR1 LGHNA and CDR2 YSLEER. CDR3 length equals 15 residues. Trimming pared 0 bases from V and 5 bases from J, leaving 13 bases between. CDR3 protein: CASSQDGNTAYGYTF. The CDR3 nucleotides are TGCGCCAGCAGCCAAGATGGTAATACGGCATATGGCTACACCTTC.

V usage is TRBV11-2 and J usage is TRBJ2-1; TRBD2 is a possible D gene (7 bases). The CDR3 is 15 amino acids. Trimming took off 4 bases at V and 4 bases at J, with 14 bases between the two ends. Germline assignment: CDR1 SGHAT and CDR2 FQNNGV. CDR3 region: CASSSSAGAYNEQFF. As DNA, the CDR3 is TGTGCCAGCAGCTCGAGTGCGGGGGCTTACAATGAGCAGTTCTTC.